The present TCR beta chain was sequenced within a study of blood T cell repertoires in COVID-19. Study details: The origin of the acute and convalescent COVID-19 samples was the United States, Italy and Spain.

Per the authors' pipeline: How many nucleated cells were present was estimated from reference gene primer amplification. The assay was immunoSEQ multiplex PCR, and TCRdb's table has in-frame clones only and misses some. V, J and clone size derive from that table, while D and trimming were established from the DNA sequence. The sample carries about 220,000 clones, approximately 85% recorded once. After removal of 6 bases from V and 1 base from J, the junction contained 4 bases not matched to a gene. The germline CDR1 and CDR2 sequences are SNHLY and FYNNEI. CDR3 size: 15 residues. J is TRBJ2-2 and V is TRBV2, with 8 positions matching TRBD2. This clonotype was sampled from a man aged 50-60 years who had recovered from COVID-19. Sequencing used peripheral blood. DNA for the CDR3: TGTGCCAGCAGACCTAGCGGGTTGAACACCGGGGAGCTGTTTTTT. Translation gives CASRPSGLNTGELFF.